This T cell receptor beta chain was documented in a study of cytomegalovirus exposure and HLA in healthy donors. After removal of 2 bases from V and 4 bases from J, the junction contained 3 bases not matched to a gene. In germline, CDR1 is SGHTA, CDR2 FQGTGA. The CDR3 covers 15 residues. Generated by immunoSEQ multiplex PCR, the TCRdb table keeps only in-frame clones and is missing some. The sample lists approximately 190,000 clones; 75% to 90% were seen once. This clone appeared once. This receptor was taken from a young man in good health and CMV-seropositive. This chain connects TRBV7-3 to TRBJ2-1; TRBD1 matches at 9 bases. Source material: PBMCs. The CDR3 DNA sequence: TGTGCCAGCAGCTTACCCGACAGGGGGTACAATGAGCAGTTCTTC. Encoded protein: CASSLPDRGYNEQFF.